Sequencing of this TCR beta chain was carried out in a study of blood T cells in healthy people across ages. General study findings and limits: Per-million-T-cell TCR beta diversity fell roughly linearly with age. In long-lived donors, naive CD4+ cell counts and diversity exceeded those of aged donors.

V lost 0 bases and J 1 base, leaving 13 bases between the germline ends. Germline CDR1 is LGHNA and CDR2 is YSLEER. The CDR3 sequence is 17 residues long. The study recruited healthy Caucasian donors from Russia who were aged about 6 to 90. Every donor gave 8 to 10 milliliters of peripheral blood. Together with a sample-barcoded 5' primer, a J-beta primer mix was included in a second PCR lasting about 6 to 11 cycles. MiXCR, applied by TCRdb to the 5' RACE reads, yields one record per CDR3 protein. Of about 780,000 distinct CDR3 sequences detected, around 62% appear once; the ten largest clones hold roughly a quarter. Of note for this clonotype: Its antigen is not known.

This sequence originates from a man aged 25 to 40 in good health. Sequences were obtained from blood. This sequence joins TRBV4-3 and TRBJ2-4; D call uncertain. This chain's CDR3 is CASSQDNERRAKNIQYF. The CDR3 DNA is TGCGCCAGCAGCCAAGATAACGAGCGCAGGGCCAAAAACATTCAGTACTTC.